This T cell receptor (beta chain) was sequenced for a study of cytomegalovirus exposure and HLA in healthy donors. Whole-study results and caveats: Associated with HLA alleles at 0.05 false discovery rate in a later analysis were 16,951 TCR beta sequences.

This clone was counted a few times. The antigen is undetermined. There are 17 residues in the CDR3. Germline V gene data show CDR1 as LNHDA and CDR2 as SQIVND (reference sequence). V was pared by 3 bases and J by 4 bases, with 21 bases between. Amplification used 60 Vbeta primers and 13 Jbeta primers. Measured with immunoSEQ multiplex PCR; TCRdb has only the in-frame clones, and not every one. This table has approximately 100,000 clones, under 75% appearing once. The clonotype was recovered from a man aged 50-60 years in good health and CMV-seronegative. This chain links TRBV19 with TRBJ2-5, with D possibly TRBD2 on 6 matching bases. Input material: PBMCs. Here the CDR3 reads CASSMDPRGEQSETQYF. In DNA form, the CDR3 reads TGTGCCAGTAGTATGGACCCGCGGGGAGAACAATCAGAGACCCAGTACTTC.